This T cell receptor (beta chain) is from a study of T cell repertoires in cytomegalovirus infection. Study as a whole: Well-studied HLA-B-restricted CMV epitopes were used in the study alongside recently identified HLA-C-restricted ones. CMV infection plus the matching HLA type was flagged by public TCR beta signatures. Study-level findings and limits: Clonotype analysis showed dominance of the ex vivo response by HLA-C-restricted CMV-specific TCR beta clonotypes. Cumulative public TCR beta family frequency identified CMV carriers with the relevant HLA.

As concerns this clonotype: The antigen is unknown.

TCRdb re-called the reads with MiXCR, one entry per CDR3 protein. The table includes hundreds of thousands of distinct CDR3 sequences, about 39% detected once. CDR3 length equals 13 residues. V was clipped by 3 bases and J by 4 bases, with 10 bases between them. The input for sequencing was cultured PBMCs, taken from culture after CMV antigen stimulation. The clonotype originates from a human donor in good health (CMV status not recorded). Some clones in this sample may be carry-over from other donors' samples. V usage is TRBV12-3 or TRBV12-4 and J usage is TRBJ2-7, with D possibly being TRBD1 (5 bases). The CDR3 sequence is CASSFSPGYEQYF. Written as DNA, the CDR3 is TGTGCCAGCAGTTTCTCTCCAGGGTACGAGCAGTACTTC.